The entry that follows covers one T cell receptor beta chain sequence. Its target is unknown. For TCR beta, cDNA was produced by 5'RACE template switching with UMIs. TCRdb re-called the 5' RACE reads and shows each CDR3 protein once, DNA omitted. Recorded for this sample: almost 450,000 distinct CDR3 sequences. This entry is derived from a study of T cells expressing NK-cell markers. Across the study: One of eight sequenced donors was HCMV-seronegative; the other seven were seropositive.

Findings of the study overall: The CD3+CD56-NKG2C+ fraction was also led by these clonotypes in several donors. In 5 or 6 donors, dominant NKG2C+ clonotypes were roughly 1.0-8% of CD8+ T cells.

Germline V gene lookup returns CDR1 SGHTA and CDR2 FQGNSA. The CDR3 spans 15 residues. The rearrangement uses TRBV7-2 and TRBJ1-5; the D gene TCRdb calls, TRBD1, cannot be checked with no DNA. The clonotype was recovered from a woman aged 18-70 years in good health. Sequencing was done on a sample of blood T cells: a sorted CD56 or NKG2C T cell subset, CD4+ or CD8+ T cells, or bulk PBMC T cells (not recorded which). This CDR3 reads CASSSSGASNQPQHF.